A single sample gave rise to the 7 T cell receptor beta chains below, sequenced in a study of CD8 T cells in Susac syndrome. Reverse transcription of roughly 0.5 to 1 ug RNA used random hexamers. One entry per CDR3 protein, called by TCRdb with MiXCR from the immunoSEQ multiplex PCR reads. The table shows some 180,000 distinct CDR3 sequences, with around 93% occurring only once. The material sequenced was CD4+ T cells from PBMCs. The source of these receptors is a human donor in good health.

This CDR3 reads CASSTGQETQYF. The CDR3 bases are TGTGCCAGCAGTACAGGCCAAGAGACCCAGTACTTC. The chain combines TRBV12-3 or TRBV12-4 with TRBJ2-5, with D maybe TRBD1 (5 bases). Trimming shortened V by 5 bases and J by 1 base, and 5 bases separated the two germline ends. The CDR3 has 12 residues.

V gene TRBV6-1 combines with J gene TRBJ2-1; TRBD2 matches at 7 bases. The junction had 12 bases not matched to a gene; V was cut back by 10 bases and J by 0 bases. Germline-derived CDR1 and CDR2 are MNHNS and SASEGT. This CDR3 has 16 residues. The CDR3 nucleotides read TGTGCCATCCGGGGAGGGGAAATTAACTCCTACAATGAGCAGTTCTTC. Its translation is CAIRGGEINSYNEQFF.

V gene TRBV5-1 combines with J gene TRBJ2-7; D may match TRBD1 or TRBD2 (5 bases each). CDR1 and CDR2 from the germline V gene are SGHRS and YFSETQ. V was pared by 2 bases and J by 5 bases, with 14 bases between. This CDR3 has 14 residues. The CDR3 protein is CASSFGTREHEQYF. The CDR3 DNA sequence: TGCGCCAGCAGCTTCGGGACGAGGGAACACGAGCAGTACTTC. The full variable domain, in which reference TRBV5-1 and TRBJ2-7 provide the parts outside the CDR3, is KAGVTQTPRYLIKTRGQQVTLSCSPISGHRSVSWYQQTPGQGLQFLFEYFSETQRNKGNFPGRFSGRQFSNSRSEMNVSTLELGDSALYLCASSFGTREHEQYFGPGTRLTVT.

V and J are TRBV20-1 and TRBJ1-2; D may be TRBD1 (5 bases). Germline V gene sequence: CDR1 DFQATT, CDR2 SNEGSKA (reference sequence). The CDR3 length is 15 residues. For the CDR3, the DNA is TGCAGCACCGCTCGTGGGGACCCAAGGAGTCGAGGCTACACCTTC. Translation: CSTARGDPRSRGYTF.

The CDR3 loop reads CASSPGDAVNYGYTF. The CDR3 nucleotides read TGTGCCAGCTCACCGGGGGATGCCGTCAACTATGGCTACACCTTC. The V call is TRBV18, the J call TRBJ1-2; tentatively, D is TRBD1 (5 bases). V gave up 3 bases and J gave up 2 bases, with 13 bases separating them. CDR1 and CDR2 from the germline V gene are KGHSH and LQKENI. The CDR3 spans 15 residues.

The V and J genes are TRBV5-1 and TRBJ2-1; 7 bases line up with TRBD1. Germline V gene lookup returns CDR1 SGHRS and CDR2 YFSETQ. The length of the CDR3 is 16 residues. Trimming cost V 0 bases and J 5 bases; bases outside gene matches: 8. DNA for the CDR3: TGCGCCAGCAGCTTGGGGCCGAGACAGGGTAACAATGAGCAGTTCTTC. Encoded protein: CASSLGPRQGNNEQFF. The full variable domain, in which reference TRBV5-1 and TRBJ2-1 provide the parts outside the CDR3, is KAGVTQTPRYLIKTRGQQVTLSCSPISGHRSVSWYQQTPGQGLQFLFEYFSETQRNKGNFPGRFSGRQFSNSRSEMNVSTLELGDSALYLCASSLGPRQGNNEQFFGPGTRLTVL.

The chain couples TRBV27 to TRBJ2-3; possible D gene TRBD1, 5 bases. The CDR3 totals 15 residues. The V gene's germline CDR1 is MNHEY and CDR2 SMNVEV (reference sequence). The V and J ends lost 3 bases and 1 base respectively, with 11 bases between them. CDR3 loop: CASSLGWGGTDTQYF. The CDR3 nucleotides are TGTGCCAGCAGTTTGGGGTGGGGCGGCACAGATACGCAGTATTTT.